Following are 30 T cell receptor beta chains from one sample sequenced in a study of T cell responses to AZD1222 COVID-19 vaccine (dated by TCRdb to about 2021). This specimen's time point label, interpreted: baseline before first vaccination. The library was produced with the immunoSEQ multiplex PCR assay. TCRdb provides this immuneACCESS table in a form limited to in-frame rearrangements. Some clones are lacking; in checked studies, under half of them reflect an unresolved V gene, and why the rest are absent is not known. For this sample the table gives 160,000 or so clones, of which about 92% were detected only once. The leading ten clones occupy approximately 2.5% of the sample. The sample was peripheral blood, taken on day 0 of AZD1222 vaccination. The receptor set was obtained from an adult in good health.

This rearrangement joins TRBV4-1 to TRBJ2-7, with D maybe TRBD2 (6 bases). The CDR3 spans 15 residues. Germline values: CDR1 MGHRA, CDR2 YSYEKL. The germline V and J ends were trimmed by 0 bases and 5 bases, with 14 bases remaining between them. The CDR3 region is CASSQDGGSGDEQYF. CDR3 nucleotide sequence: TGCGCCAGCAGCCAAGATGGAGGGAGCGGCGACGAGCAGTACTTC.

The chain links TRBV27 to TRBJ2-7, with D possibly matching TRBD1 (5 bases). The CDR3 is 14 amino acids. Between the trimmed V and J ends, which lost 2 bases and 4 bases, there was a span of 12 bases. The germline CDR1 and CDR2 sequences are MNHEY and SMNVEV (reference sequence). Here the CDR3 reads CASSLRQRGYEQYF. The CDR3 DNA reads TGTGCCAGCAGTTTACGACAGAGAGGTTACGAGCAGTACTTC.

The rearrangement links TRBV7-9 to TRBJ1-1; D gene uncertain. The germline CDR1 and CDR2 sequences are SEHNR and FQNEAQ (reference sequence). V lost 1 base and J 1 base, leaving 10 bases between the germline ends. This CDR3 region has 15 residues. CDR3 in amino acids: CASSLDGRTNTEAFF. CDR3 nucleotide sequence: TGTGCCAGCAGCTTAGACGGAAGGACGAACACTGAAGCTTTCTTT.

CDR3 coding DNA: TGTGCCACCAGCGGCCCCATCGCTGCCCAGCATTTT. Translating it yields CATSGPIAAQHF. The chain has TRBV15 and TRBJ1-5; D is unclear. This CDR3 contains 12 residues. CDR1 LNHNV and CDR2 YYDKDF come from the germline V gene (reference sequence). Trimming removed 5 bases at V and 11 bases at J, with 13 bases between.

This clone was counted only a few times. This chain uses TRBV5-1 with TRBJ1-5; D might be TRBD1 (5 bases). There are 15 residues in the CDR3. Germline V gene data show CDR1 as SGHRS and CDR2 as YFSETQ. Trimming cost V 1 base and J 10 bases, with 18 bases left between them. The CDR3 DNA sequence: TGCGCCAGCAGCTTGACTGGGGACTCATCAGCCCCCCAGCATTTT. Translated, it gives CASSLTGDSSAPQHF.

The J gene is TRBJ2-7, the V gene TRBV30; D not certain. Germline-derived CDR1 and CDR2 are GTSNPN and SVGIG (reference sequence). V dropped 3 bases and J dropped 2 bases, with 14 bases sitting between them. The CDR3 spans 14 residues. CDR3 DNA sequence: TGTGCCTGGAGGGTGTCGGGCCCAACCTACGAGCAGTACTTC. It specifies CAWRVSGPTYEQYF.

CDR3 DNA: TGTGCCAGCAGCGCGACAGCCAGTAATGAAAAACTGTTTTTT. This codes for CASSATASNEKLFF. The genes are TRBV6-4 and TRBJ1-4; D perhaps matches TRBD1 (5 bases). V gave up 6 bases and J gave up 4 bases, with 12 bases separating them. CDR1 and CDR2 (germline): MRHNA, SNTAGT. The CDR3 is 14 residues long.

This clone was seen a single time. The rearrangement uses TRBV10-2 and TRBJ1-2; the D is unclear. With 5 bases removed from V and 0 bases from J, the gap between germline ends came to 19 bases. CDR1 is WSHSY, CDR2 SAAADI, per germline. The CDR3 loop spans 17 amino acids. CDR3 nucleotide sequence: TGCGCCAGCAGTCCGCGCGGCAATCTGGGAGCTAACTATGGCTACACCTTC. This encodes CASSPRGNLGANYGYTF.

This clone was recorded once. CDR3 DNA: TGCGCCAGCAGCGGGTCAGGGTTGGATGAGCAGTTCTTC. Protein: CASSGSGLDEQFF. The V and J genes are TRBV5-1 and TRBJ2-1; TRBD1 might be the D (5 bases). The V and J ends lost 4 bases and 8 bases respectively, with 13 bases between them. The CDR3 covers 13 residues. In germline, CDR1 is SGHRS, CDR2 YFSETQ.

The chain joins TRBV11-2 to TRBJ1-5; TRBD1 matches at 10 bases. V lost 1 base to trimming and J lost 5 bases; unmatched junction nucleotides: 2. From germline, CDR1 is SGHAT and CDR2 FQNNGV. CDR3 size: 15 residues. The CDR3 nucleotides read TGTGCCAGCAGCTTAGGGACAGGGGGATATCAGCCCCAGCATTTT. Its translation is CASSLGTGGYQPQHF.

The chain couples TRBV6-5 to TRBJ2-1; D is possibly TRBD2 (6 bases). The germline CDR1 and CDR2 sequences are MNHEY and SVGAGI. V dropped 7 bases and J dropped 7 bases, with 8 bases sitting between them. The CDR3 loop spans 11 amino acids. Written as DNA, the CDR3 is TGTGCCAGCACCGGGGGTAATGAGCAGTTCTTC. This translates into CASTGGNEQFF.

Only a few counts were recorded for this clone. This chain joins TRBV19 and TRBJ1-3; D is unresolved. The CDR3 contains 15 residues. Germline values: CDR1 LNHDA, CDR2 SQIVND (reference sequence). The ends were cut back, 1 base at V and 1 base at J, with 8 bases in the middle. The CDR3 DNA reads TGTGCCAGTAGTATAGGACGGGAATCTGGAAACACCATATATTTT. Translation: CASSIGRESGNTIYF.

The CDR3 DNA follows: TGCAGCGTTAGAGATGGGGTTGGAGAAAAACTGTTTTTT. It encodes CSVRDGVGEKLFF. This chain uses TRBV29-1 with TRBJ1-4; D is undetermined. V was trimmed by 5 bases and J by 8 bases, leaving 15 bases between them. CDR1 is SQVTM, CDR2 ANQGSEA, per germline. The CDR3 consists of 13 residues.

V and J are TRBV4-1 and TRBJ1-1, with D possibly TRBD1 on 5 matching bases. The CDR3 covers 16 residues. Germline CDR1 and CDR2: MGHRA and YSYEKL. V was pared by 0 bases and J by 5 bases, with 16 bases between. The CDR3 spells CASSQERRAGRTEAFF. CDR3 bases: TGCGCCAGCAGCCAAGAAAGGCGGGCAGGGCGAACTGAAGCTTTCTTT.

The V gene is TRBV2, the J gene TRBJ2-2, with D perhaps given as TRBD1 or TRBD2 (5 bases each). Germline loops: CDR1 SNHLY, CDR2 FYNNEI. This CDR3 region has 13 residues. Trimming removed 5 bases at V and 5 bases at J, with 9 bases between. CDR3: CASSWDRTGELFF. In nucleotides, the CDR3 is TGTGCCAGCAGTTGGGACCGGACCGGGGAGCTGTTTTTT.

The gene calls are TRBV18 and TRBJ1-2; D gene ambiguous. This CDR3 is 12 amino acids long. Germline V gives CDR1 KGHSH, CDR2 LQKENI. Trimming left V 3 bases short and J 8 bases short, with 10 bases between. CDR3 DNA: TGTGCCAGCTCACCTACAGAGGAGGGCTACACCTTC. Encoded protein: CASSPTEEGYTF.

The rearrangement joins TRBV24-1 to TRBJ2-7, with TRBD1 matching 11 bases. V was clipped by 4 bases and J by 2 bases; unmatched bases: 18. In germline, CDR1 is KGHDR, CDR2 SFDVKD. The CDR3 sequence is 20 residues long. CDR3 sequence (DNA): TGTGCCACCAGTGACCCGGGGACAGGGGGGTCCCCCTACCGACCCTACGAGCAGTACTTC. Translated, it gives CATSDPGTGGSPYRPYEQYF.

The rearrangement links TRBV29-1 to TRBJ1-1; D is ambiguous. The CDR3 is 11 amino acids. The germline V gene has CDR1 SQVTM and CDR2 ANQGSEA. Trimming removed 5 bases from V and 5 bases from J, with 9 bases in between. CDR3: CSVLPRTEAFF. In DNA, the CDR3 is TGCAGCGTTCTTCCACGGACTGAAGCTTTCTTT.

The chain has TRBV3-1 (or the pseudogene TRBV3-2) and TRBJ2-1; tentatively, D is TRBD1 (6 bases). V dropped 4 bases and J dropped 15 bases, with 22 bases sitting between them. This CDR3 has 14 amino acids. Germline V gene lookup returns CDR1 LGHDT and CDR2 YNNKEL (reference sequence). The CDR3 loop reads CASSPGAGGVGAFF. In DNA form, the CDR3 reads TGTGCCAGCAGCCCTGGGGCTGGGGGCGTAGGGGCGTTCTTC.

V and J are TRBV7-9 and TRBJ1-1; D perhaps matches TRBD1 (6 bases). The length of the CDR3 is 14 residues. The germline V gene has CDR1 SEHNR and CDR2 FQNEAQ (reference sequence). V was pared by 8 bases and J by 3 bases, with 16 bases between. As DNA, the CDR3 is TGTGCCAGCCTCTCGGGGGGGGCAGACACTGAAGCTTTCTTT. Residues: CASLSGGADTEAFF.

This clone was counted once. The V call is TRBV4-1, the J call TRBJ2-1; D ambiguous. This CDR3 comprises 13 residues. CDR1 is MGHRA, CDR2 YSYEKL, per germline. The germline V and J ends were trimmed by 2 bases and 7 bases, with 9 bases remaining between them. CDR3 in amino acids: CASSQFKANEQFF. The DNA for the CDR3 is TGCGCCAGCAGCCAATTTAAGGCTAATGAGCAGTTCTTC.

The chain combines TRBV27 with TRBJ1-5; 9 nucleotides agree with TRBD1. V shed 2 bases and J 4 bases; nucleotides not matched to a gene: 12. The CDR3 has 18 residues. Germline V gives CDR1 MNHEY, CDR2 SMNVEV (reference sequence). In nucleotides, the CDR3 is TGTGCCAGCAGTTTAGCGAGCACAGGGGGCCCATTAAATCAGCCCCAGCATTTT. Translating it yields CASSLASTGGPLNQPQHF.

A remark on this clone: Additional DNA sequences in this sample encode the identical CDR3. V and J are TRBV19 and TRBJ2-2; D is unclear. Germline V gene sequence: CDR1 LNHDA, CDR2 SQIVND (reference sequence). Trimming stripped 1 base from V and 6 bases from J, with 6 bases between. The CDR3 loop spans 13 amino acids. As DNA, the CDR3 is TGTGCCAGTAGTATAGTGGGGTCCGGGGAGCTGTTTTTT. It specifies CASSIVGSGELFF.

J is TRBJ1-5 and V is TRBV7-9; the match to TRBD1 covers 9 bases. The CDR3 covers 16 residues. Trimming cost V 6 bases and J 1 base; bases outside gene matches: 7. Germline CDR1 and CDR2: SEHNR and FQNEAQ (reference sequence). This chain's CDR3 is CASSSTGGPSNQPQHF. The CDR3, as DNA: TGTGCCAGCAGTTCTACAGGGGGCCCGAGCAATCAGCCCCAGCATTTT.

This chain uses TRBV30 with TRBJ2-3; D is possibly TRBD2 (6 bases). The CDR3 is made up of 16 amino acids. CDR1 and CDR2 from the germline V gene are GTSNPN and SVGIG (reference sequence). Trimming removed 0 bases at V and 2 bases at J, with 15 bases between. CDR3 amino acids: CAWSVGSGFLTDTQYF. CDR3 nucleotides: TGTGCCTGGAGTGTGGGGAGCGGGTTTCTCACAGATACGCAGTATTTT.

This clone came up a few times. The CDR3 DNA reads TGCGCCAGCAGCTTGGGAAGGGACAGGGTTTTTGGCTACACCTTC. It translates to CASSLGRDRVFGYTF. The rearrangement joins TRBV5-1 to TRBJ1-2; 9 bases are a match to TRBD1. The germline CDR1 and CDR2 sequences are SGHRS and YFSETQ. Trimming removed 0 bases from V and 7 bases from J; junction bases left unmatched: 7. CDR3 length: 15 residues.

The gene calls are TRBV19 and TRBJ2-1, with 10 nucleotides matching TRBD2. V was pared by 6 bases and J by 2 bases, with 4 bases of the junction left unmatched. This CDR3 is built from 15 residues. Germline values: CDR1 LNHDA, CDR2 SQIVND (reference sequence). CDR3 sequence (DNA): TGTGCCAGTAGCACGGGACTAGCGCCCTACAATGAGCAGTTCTTC. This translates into CASSTGLAPYNEQFF.

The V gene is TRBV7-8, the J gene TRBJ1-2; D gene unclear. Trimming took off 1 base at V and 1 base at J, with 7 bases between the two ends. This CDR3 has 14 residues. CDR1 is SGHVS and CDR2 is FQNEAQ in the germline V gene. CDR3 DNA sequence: TGTGCCAGCAGCTTAGTGAGGGATAACTATGGCTACACCTTC. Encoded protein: CASSLVRDNYGYTF.

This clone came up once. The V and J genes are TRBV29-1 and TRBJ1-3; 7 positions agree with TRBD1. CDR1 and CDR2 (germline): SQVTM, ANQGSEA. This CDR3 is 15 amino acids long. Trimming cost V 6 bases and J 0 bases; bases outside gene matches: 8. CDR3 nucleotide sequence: TGCAGCGTCACAGGGGCCGACGACTCTGGAAACACCATATATTTT. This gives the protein CSVTGADDSGNTIYF.

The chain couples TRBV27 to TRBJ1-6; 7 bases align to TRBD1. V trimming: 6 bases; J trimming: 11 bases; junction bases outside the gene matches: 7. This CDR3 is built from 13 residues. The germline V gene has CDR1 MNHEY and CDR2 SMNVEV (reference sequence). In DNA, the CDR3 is TGTGCCAGCAGCGACAGGGTCAGGGCACCCCTCCACTTT. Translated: CASSDRVRAPLHF.